Following are 28 T cell receptor beta chains from one sample sequenced in a study of CD8+CD57+ T cells in acquired aplastic anemia. CDR3 and TCR beta VDJ profiling relied on a genomic DNA template. TCRdb reprocessed the reads with MiXCR, giving one entry per CDR3 protein. Seen here are some 220,000 distinct CDR3 sequences, about 37% observed once, and the top ten hold 1% to 1.3%. The specimen sequenced was sorted CD4+, CD8+, or CD8+CD57+ T cells (not recorded which) from PBMCs. These receptors originate from a human donor in good health, serving as a control.

This clonotype was observed at least ten times. The chain employs TRBV5-1 and TRBJ2-5, with TRBD1 identical over 8 bases. The CDR3 length is 14 residues. Germline V gene lookup returns CDR1 SGHRS and CDR2 YFSETQ. V trimming: 4 bases; J trimming: 1 base; junction bases outside the gene matches: 3. CDR3 bases: TGCGCCAGCAGCCTTGACAGGGGCCAAGAGACCCAGTACTTC. This sequence encodes CASSLDRGQETQYF.

A few counts support this clonotype. CDR3 sequence (DNA): TGTGCCAGCAGTCCCCAAGGTAGCAATCAGCCCCAGCATTTT. Its translation is CASSPQGSNQPQHF. The chain employs TRBV2 and TRBJ1-5; no clear D gene. The V and J ends lost 5 bases and 0 bases respectively, with 8 bases between them. The CDR3 loop spans 14 amino acids. Germline V lookup: CDR1 SNHLY, CDR2 FYNNEI.

At least ten counts were recorded for this clonotype. The chain links TRBV7-6 to TRBJ2-1; 9 bases align to TRBD2. The CDR3 totals 17 residues. Germline assignment: CDR1 SGHVS and CDR2 FNYEAQ. With V trimmed by 5 bases and J by 1 base, 9 bases remained unmatched. CDR3 sequence: CASSGWGGRVSYNEQFF. CDR3 in DNA: TGTGCCAGCAGCGGATGGGGCGGGAGGGTTTCCTACAATGAGCAGTTCTTC.

The genes are TRBV25-1 and TRBJ1-1, with 9 positions matching TRBD1. From germline, CDR1 is MGHDK and CDR2 SYGVNS. The V gene end was trimmed by 4 bases and the J gene end by 2 bases; junction bases not matched to a gene: 8. The CDR3 covers 16 residues. The CDR3 coding sequence is TGTGCCAGCAGTGTCCCGGGACAGGGCCTAAACACTGAAGCTTTCTTT. Its protein is CASSVPGQGLNTEAFF.

This clonotype was seen a handful of times. This chain joins TRBV6-1 and TRBJ1-6; D perhaps matches TRBD1 (6 bases). CDR1 MNHNS and CDR2 SASEGT come from the germline V gene. V was cut by 4 bases and J by 4 bases, with 14 bases left in between. The CDR3 contains 16 residues. For the CDR3, the DNA is TGTGCCAGCAGTGTTCCCCTAGGGGGTTATAATTCACCCCTCCACTTT. Its translation: CASSVPLGGYNSPLHF.

At least ten counts were recorded for this clonotype. V usage is TRBV20-1 and J usage is TRBJ2-7, with a tentative D call TRBD2 (6 bases). The CDR3 runs to 14 residues. Germline loops: CDR1 DFQATT, CDR2 SNEGSKA (reference sequence). V gave up 7 bases and J gave up 4 bases, with 20 bases separating them. This chain's CDR3 is CSVPGPGLTYEQYF. The CDR3 DNA is TGCAGTGTCCCGGGCCCGGGACTGACTTACGAGCAGTACTTC.

This clonotype turned up a few times. The chain is built from TRBV20-1 and TRBJ2-7, with 8 nucleotides matching TRBD2. In germline, CDR1 is DFQATT, CDR2 SNEGSKA (reference sequence). The V and J ends lost 5 bases and 0 bases, in that order; junction bases with no gene match: 6. CDR3 length: 14 residues. The CDR3 spells CSARKAGASYEQYF. CDR3 coding DNA: TGCAGTGCTCGGAAAGCGGGGGCCTCCTACGAGCAGTACTTC.

The sample holds one count of this clonotype. V and J are TRBV24-1 and TRBJ2-7; the D gene is possibly TRBD2 (5 bases). This CDR3 spans 14 amino acids. V gave up 5 bases and J gave up 4 bases, with 14 bases separating them. The germline V gene has CDR1 KGHDR and CDR2 SFDVKD. CDR3 coding DNA: TGTGCCACCAGTGGACCGGGAAACGCTTACGAGCAGTACTTC. Translation gives CATSGPGNAYEQYF.

This clonotype has only one observation. V usage is TRBV4-3 and J usage is TRBJ2-7, with D perhaps TRBD1 or TRBD2 (5 bases each). Near its end, the DNA agrees better with TRBJ2-1, so the J call may be wrong. The CDR3 extends over 16 amino acids. CDR1 and CDR2 (germline): LGHNA, YSLEER. The CDR3: CASSQDYGGPYNEQFF. The CDR3 DNA follows: TGCGCCAGCAGCCAAGACTATGGGGGTCCTTACAATGAGCAGTTCTTC.

This sequence joins TRBV6-5 and TRBJ1-3, with D maybe TRBD1 (5 bases). The V and J ends lost 3 bases and 4 bases respectively, with 13 bases between them. The CDR3 has 15 residues. The V gene's germline CDR1 is MNHEY and CDR2 SVGAGI. CDR3 region: CASSYTRASGNTIYF. The CDR3 DNA sequence: TGTGCCAGCAGTTATACCAGGGCGTCCGGAAACACCATATATTTT.

V gene TRBV6-1 combines with J gene TRBJ2-2; D not resolved. The germline V and J ends were trimmed by 8 bases and 5 bases, with 15 bases remaining between them. The germline V gene has CDR1 MNHNS and CDR2 SASEGT. The CDR3 has 14 residues. The CDR3 DNA reads TGTGCCAGCGCCTGGACCCTCCCGACCGGGGAGCTGTTTTTT. It yields the protein CASAWTLPTGELFF.

This clonotype was detected only once. As DNA, the CDR3 is TGTGCCAGCAGCCGGACAGAGAAGCTGTACGAGCAGTACTTC. Amino acid sequence: CASSRTEKLYEQYF. This sequence joins TRBV11-1 and TRBJ2-7; perhaps TRBD1 as D (6 bases). Trimming stripped 5 bases from V and 4 bases from J, with 15 bases between. This CDR3 spans 14 amino acids. Germline V gene sequence: CDR1 SGHAT, CDR2 FQDESV (reference sequence).

The gene calls are TRBV30 and TRBJ1-3; D is unclear. This CDR3 comprises 13 residues. V was cut by 2 bases and J by 3 bases, with 8 bases left in between. The V gene's germline CDR1 is GTSNPN and CDR2 SVGIG (reference sequence). The CDR3: CAWSRLVGNTIYF. The CDR3 region has the DNA TGTGCCTGGAGTCGACTAGTTGGAAACACCATATATTTT.

This clonotype appeared many times. This chain connects TRBV2 to TRBJ1-5; a weak D match, TRBD1 (6 bases). Germline CDR1 SNHLY, CDR2 FYNNEI. Trimming removed 4 bases from V and 7 bases from J, with 17 bases in between. This CDR3 has 15 amino acids. The CDR3 DNA follows: TGTGCCAGCAGTGCACGAACAGGGTCGGAACAGCCCCAGCATTTT. Translated: CASSARTGSEQPQHF.

As regards this clonotype: This may be a read error: a much more frequent sequence differs by one nucleotide. The rearrangement joins TRBV5-4 to TRBJ2-7, with TRBD1 identical over 8 bases. The CDR3 length is 17 residues. Trimming cost V 3 bases and J 1 base; bases outside gene matches: 12. Germline CDR1 is SGHNT and CDR2 is YYREEE (reference sequence). The CDR3 spells CASSSMALRQGSYEQYF. The CDR3 bases are TGTGCCAGCAGCTCAATGGCCCTACGACAGGGGTCCTACGAGCAGTACTTC.

This chain joins TRBV20-1 and TRBJ2-1, with 7 bases fitting TRBD1. The V and J ends lost 8 bases and 7 bases, in that order; junction bases with no gene match: 8. The CDR3 extends over 12 amino acids. From germline, CDR1 is DFQATT and CDR2 SNEGSKA (reference sequence). Here the CDR3 reads CSTTKQGNEQFF. CDR3 nucleotide sequence: TGCAGTACCACAAAACAGGGGAATGAGCAGTTCTTC.

The rearrangement uses TRBV7-3 and TRBJ1-4; D might be TRBD1 (6 bases). The CDR3 is 20 residues long. Germline CDR1 SGHTA, CDR2 FQGTGA. Trimming cost V 1 base and J 11 bases, with 32 bases left between them. This CDR3 reads CASSLNSGEDRAGIVGKLFF. CDR3 nucleotide sequence: TGTGCCAGCAGCTTAAATTCGGGAGAGGACAGAGCTGGGATTGTTGGGAAACTGTTTTTT.

Ten or more counts support this clonotype. The chain joins TRBV7-9 to TRBJ1-1; D remains unclear. Trimming stripped 2 bases from V and 11 bases from J, with 15 bases between. The V gene's germline CDR1 is SEHNR and CDR2 FQNEAQ (reference sequence). This CDR3 is 13 amino acids long. The CDR3 loop reads CASSLLAGRGAFF. The CDR3 DNA reads TGTGCCAGCAGCTTATTGGCAGGTCGAGGTGCTTTCTTT.

Many counts were recorded for this clonotype. The V call is TRBV7-2, the J call TRBJ2-5; 7 bases fit TRBD1. This CDR3 is built from 15 residues. V trimming: 7 bases; J trimming: 4 bases; junction bases outside the gene matches: 12. Germline V gene lookup returns CDR1 SGHTA and CDR2 FQGNSA. The CDR3 region has the DNA TGTGCCAGCAAATTCAACAGGGGTCGGGGAGAGACCCAGTACTTC. Translated, it gives CASKFNRGRGETQYF.

This clonotype was observed a handful of times. The gene calls are TRBV29-1 and TRBJ1-6; D is ambiguous. The CDR3 has 11 residues. Trimming left V 7 bases short and J 8 bases short, with 9 bases between. Germline lookup yields CDR1 SQVTM and CDR2 ANQGSEA. CDR3 in DNA: TGCAGCGCCACTCGGGATTCACCCCTCCACTTT. Translated: CSATRDSPLHF.

Many counts were recorded for this clonotype. The V gene is TRBV20-1, the J gene TRBJ1-5; 11 bases line up with TRBD1. The CDR3 consists of 19 residues. The germline gives CDR1 DFQATT, CDR2 SNEGSKA (reference sequence). V shed 3 bases, J shed 0 bases, and the junction held 13 bases outside the gene matches. The DNA for the CDR3 is TGCAGTGCTAGTGGACGGACAGGGGGCGTTGAGAGTAGCAATCAGCCCCAGCATTTT. Its translation is CSASGRTGGVESSNQPQHF.

The chain couples TRBV5-1 to TRBJ2-1, with D perhaps assigned TRBD1 or TRBD2 (5 bases each). From germline, CDR1 is SGHRS and CDR2 YFSETQ. This CDR3 has 15 amino acids. V dropped 3 bases and J dropped 1 base, with 11 bases sitting between them. The CDR3 DNA follows: TGCGCCAGCAGCTCCGGGACGGGATCCTACAATGAGCAGTTCTTC. It translates to CASSSGTGSYNEQFF.

This clonotype was recorded a few times. Here the CDR3 reads CASSPTGLAGGQETQYF. In DNA form, the CDR3 reads TGTGCCAGCAGCCCTACCGGACTAGCCGGGGGGCAAGAGACCCAGTACTTC. The gene calls are TRBV11-1 and TRBJ2-5, with 8 bases lining up with TRBD2. The germline gives CDR1 SGHAT, CDR2 FQDESV (reference sequence). Trimming removed 5 bases from V and 2 bases from J; junction bases left unmatched: 13. The CDR3 totals 17 residues.

In this sample, this clonotype turned up many times. The chain joins TRBV29-1 to TRBJ2-5; D ambiguous. CDR1 and CDR2 from the germline V gene are SQVTM and ANQGSEA. The CDR3 runs 13 residues. V shed 4 bases and J shed 4 bases, with 13 bases lying between them. CDR3 sequence (DNA): TGCAGCGTTGTATGGGCAGCCCGAGAGACCCAGTACTTC. Translated, it gives CSVVWAARETQYF.

V gene TRBV18 combines with J gene TRBJ2-5; possibly TRBD2 for D (5 bases). V was shortened by 4 bases and J by 5 bases, with 5 bases between the two germline ends. The CDR3 length is 11 residues. Germline assignment: CDR1 KGHSH and CDR2 LQKENI. CDR3 bases: TGTGCCAGCTCACGAGGGGAGACCCAGTACTTC. Translating gives CASSRGETQYF. Complete variable domain (other parts from reference TRBV18 and TRBJ2-5): NAGVMQNPRHLVRRRGQEARLRCSPMKGHSHVYWYRQLPEEGLKFMVYLQKENIIDESGMPKERFSAEFPKEGPSILRIQQVVRGDSAAYFCASSRGETQYFGPGTRLLVL.

This chain connects TRBV20-1 to TRBJ2-1; 7 positions agree with TRBD2. The V and J ends lost 4 bases and 1 base, in that order; junction bases with no gene match: 7. The CDR3 is 15 amino acids. Germline loops: CDR1 DFQATT, CDR2 SNEGSKA (reference sequence). The CDR3 reads CSAIIWGGSYNEQFF. CDR3 DNA: TGCAGTGCTATTATATGGGGGGGGTCCTACAATGAGCAGTTCTTC.

This clonotype has ten or more counts. The chain carries TRBV5-1 and TRBJ2-7; 10 bases align to TRBD1. V was pared by 3 bases and J by 4 bases, with 19 bases of the junction left unmatched. Germline V gene data show CDR1 as SGHRS and CDR2 as YFSETQ. CDR3 size: 19 residues. The CDR3 DNA follows: TGCGCCAGCAGCTCTATACCCTCAGATCCGGGACAGGGGATGTACGAGCAGTACTTC. It yields the protein CASSSIPSDPGQGMYEQYF.

This clonotype was seen at least ten times. The chain joins TRBV6-1 to TRBJ2-3, with D unclear. V lost 1 base, J lost 2 bases, and 10 bases lay in between. The CDR3 runs 15 residues. Per germline, CDR1 MNHNS and CDR2 SASEGT. The CDR3 sequence: CASSEVFVDTDTQYF. Here the CDR3 DNA reads TGTGCCAGCAGTGAAGTCTTCGTTGACACAGATACGCAGTATTTT.